This T cell receptor (beta chain) came from a study of CD8 T cells in Susac syndrome. Germline-derived CDR1 and CDR2 are DFQATT and SNEGSKA (reference sequence). Trimming removed 6 bases from V and 0 bases from J, with 15 bases in between. The CDR3 covers 15 residues. With random hexamers, reverse transcription was performed on roughly 0.45 to 1 ug of RNA. TCRdb reprocessed the immunoSEQ multiplex PCR reads via MiXCR and lists one record per CDR3 protein. Altogether around 200,000 distinct CDR3 sequences are present, roughly 94% being singletons, with the ten largest covering approximately 0.16%. In blood CD8+ and CD4+ T cells, TCR beta underwent sequencing.

The source is a human donor with Susac syndrome. The V gene is TRBV20-1, the J gene TRBJ2-1; possibly TRBD1 or TRBD2 for D (5 bases each). Sequenced input: CD8+ T cells from PBMCs. Here the CDR3 DNA reads TGCAGTGCGATCCATGGGGGTGACTCCTACAATGAGCAGTTCTTC. This gives the protein CSAIHGGDSYNEQFF.